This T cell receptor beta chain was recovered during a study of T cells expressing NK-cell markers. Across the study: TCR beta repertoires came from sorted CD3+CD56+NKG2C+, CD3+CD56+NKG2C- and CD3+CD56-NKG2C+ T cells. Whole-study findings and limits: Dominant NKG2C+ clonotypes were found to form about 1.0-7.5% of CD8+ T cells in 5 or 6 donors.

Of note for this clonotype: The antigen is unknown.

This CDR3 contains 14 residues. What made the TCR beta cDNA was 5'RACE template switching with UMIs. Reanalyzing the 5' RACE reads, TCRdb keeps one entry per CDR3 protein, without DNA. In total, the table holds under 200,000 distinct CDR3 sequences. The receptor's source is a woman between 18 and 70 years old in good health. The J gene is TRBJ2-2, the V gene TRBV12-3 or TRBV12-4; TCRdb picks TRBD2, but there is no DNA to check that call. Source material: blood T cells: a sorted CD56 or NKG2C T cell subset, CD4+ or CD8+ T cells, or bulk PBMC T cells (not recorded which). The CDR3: CASSIAGGHGELFF.